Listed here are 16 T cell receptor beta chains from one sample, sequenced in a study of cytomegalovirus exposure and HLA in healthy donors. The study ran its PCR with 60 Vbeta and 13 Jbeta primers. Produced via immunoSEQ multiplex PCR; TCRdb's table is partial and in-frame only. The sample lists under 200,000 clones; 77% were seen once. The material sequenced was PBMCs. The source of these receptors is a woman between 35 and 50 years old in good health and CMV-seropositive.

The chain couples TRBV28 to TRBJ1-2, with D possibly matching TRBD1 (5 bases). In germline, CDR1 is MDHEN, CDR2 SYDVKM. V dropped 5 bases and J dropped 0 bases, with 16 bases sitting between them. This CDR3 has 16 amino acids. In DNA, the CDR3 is TGTGCCAGCAGTCCCCTAGGGGCAGGGACTAACTATGGCTACACCTTC. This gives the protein CASSPLGAGTNYGYTF.

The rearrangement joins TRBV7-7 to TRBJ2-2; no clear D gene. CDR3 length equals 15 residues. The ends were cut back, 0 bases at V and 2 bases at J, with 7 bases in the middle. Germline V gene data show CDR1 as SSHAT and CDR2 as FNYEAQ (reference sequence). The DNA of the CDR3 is TGTGCCAGCAGCTTAGCCGCAGTTAACACCGGGGAGCTGTTTTTT. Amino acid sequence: CASSLAAVNTGELFF.

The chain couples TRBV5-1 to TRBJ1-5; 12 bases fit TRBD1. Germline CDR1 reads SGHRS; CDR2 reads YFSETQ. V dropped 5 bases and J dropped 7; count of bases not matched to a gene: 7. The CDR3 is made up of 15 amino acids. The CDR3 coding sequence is TGCGCCAGCAGATCCGGGACAGGGGGCGAACAGCCCCAGCATTTT. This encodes CASRSGTGGEQPQHF.

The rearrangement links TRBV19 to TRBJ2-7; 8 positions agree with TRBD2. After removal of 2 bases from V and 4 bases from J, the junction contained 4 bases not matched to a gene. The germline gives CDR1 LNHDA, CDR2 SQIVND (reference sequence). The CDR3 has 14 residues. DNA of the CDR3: TGTGCCAGTAGTATAAGCGGGAGAAAATACGAGCAGTACTTC. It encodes CASSISGRKYEQYF.

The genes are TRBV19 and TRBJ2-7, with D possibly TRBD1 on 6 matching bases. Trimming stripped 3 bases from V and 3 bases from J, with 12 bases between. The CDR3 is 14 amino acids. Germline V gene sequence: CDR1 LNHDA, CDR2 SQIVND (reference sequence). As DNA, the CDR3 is TGTGCCAGTAGTATTTTCGGACAGTACTACGAGCAGTACTTC. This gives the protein CASSIFGQYYEQYF.

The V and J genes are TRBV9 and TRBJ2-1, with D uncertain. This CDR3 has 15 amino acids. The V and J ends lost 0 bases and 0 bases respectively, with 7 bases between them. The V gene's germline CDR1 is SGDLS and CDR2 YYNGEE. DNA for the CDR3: TGTGCCAGCAGCGTAGACAGCTTCTCCTACAATGAGCAGTTCTTC. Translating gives CASSVDSFSYNEQFF.

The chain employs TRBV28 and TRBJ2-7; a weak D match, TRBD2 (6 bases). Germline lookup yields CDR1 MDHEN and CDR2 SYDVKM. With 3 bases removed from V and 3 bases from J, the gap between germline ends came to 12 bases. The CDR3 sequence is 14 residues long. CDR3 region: CASSLGGPNYEQYF. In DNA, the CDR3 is TGTGCCAGCAGTTTGGGGGGTCCTAACTACGAGCAGTACTTC.

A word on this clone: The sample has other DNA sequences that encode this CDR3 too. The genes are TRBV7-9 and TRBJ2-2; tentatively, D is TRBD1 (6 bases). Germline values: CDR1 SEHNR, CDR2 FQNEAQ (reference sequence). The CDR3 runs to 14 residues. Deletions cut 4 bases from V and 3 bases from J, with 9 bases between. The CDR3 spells CASSSQGYTGELFF. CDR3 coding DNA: TGTGCCAGCAGCTCCCAGGGGTACACCGGGGAGCTGTTTTTT.

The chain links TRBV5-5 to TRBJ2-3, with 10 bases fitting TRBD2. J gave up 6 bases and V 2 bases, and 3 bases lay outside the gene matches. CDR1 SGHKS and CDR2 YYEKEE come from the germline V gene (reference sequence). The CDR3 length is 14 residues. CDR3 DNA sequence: TGTGCCAGCAGCTTTACTAGCGGGACCGATACGCAGTATTTT. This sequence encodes CASSFTSGTDTQYF.

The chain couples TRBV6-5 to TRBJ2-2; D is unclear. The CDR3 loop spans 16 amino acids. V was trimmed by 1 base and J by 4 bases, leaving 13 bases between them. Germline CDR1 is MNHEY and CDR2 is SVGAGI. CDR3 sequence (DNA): TGTGCCAGCAGTTACTTTCGGGTGTCGACCACCGGGGAGCTGTTTTTT. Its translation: CASSYFRVSTTGELFF.

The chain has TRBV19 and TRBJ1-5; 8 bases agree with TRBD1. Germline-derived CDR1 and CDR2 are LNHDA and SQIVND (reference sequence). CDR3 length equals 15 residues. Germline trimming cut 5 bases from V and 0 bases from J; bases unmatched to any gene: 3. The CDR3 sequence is CASSDRGNSNQPQHF. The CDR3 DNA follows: TGTGCCAGTAGTGACAGGGGAAATAGCAATCAGCCCCAGCATTTT.

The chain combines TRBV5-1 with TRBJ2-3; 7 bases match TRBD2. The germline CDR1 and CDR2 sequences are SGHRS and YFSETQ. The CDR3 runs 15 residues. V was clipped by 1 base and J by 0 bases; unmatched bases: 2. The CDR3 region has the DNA TGCGCCAGCAGCTTGAGGCGGGGGAGCACAGATACGCAGTATTTT. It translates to CASSLRRGSTDTQYF.

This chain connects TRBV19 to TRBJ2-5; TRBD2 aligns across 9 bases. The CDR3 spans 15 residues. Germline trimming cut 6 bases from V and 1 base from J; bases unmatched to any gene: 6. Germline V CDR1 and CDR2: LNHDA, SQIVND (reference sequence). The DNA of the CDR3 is TGTGCCAGTAGCTTCGGTAGCGGGGGCCAAGAGACCCAGTACTTC. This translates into CASSFGSGGQETQYF.

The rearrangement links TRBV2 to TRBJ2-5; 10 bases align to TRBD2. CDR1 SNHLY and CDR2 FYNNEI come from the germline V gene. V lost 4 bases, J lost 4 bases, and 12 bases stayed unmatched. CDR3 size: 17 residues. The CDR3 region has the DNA TGTGCCAGCAGTGTGTCTAGCGGGAGAATGGGTGGAGAGACCCAGTACTTC. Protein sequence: CASSVSSGRMGGETQYF.

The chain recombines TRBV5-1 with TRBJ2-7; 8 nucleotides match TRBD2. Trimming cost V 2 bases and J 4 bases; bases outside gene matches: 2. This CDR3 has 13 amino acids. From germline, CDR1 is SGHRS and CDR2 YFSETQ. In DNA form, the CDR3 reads TGCGCCAGCAGCTTAGGCGGGGGGTACGAGCAGTACTTC. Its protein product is CASSLGGGYEQYF.

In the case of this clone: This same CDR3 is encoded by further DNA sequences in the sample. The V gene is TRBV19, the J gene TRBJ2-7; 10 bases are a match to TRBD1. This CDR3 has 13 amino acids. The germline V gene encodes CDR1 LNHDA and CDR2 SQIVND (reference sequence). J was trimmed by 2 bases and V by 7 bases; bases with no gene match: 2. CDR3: CASTGQGAYEQYF. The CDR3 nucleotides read TGTGCCAGTACAGGACAGGGGGCCTACGAGCAGTACTTC.